Below are 6 T cell receptor beta chains sequenced from a single sample in a study of shared clonotypes between healthy human individuals. TCRdb's copy holds only in-frame clones and misses some; the assay was immunoSEQ multiplex PCR. This repertoire shows some 1 million clones, more than 65% found once; its top ten account for about 1.5%. Input material: memory CD4+ T cells sorted from blood. The subset was: CD45RA-negative fraction. The receptors come from a man younger than 35 in good health.

This clone was found many times. V is TRBV2 and J is TRBJ2-3; 13 nucleotides match TRBD2. The CDR3 is made up of 17 amino acids. Germline loops: CDR1 SNHLY, CDR2 FYNNEI. V was pared by 6 bases and J by 0 bases, with 6 bases of the junction left unmatched. The CDR3 sequence is CASRGTSGIDSTDTQYF. The DNA of the CDR3 is TGTGCCAGCAGGGGGACTAGCGGGATTGATAGCACAGATACGCAGTATTTT. The full variable domain, with the rest looked up from reference TRBV2 and TRBJ2-3, is EPEVTQTPSHQVTQMGQEVILRCVPISNHLYFYWYRQILGQKVEFLVSFYNNEISEKSEIFDDQFSVERPDGSNFTLKIRSTKLEDSAMYFCASRGTSGIDSTDTQYFGPGTRLTVL.

V and J are TRBV19 and TRBJ1-6; D is possibly TRBD1 (5 bases). V dropped 3 bases and J dropped 0 bases, with 12 bases sitting between them. This CDR3 has 17 amino acids. CDR1 and CDR2 from the germline V gene are LNHDA and SQIVND (reference sequence). The CDR3 region has the DNA TGTGCCAGTAGTATCGGGGCACAGAGCTCCTATAATTCACCCCTCCACTTT. It encodes CASSIGAQSSYNSPLHF.

V and J are TRBV18 and TRBJ1-2; D not certain. The CDR3 loop spans 13 amino acids. Germline loops: CDR1 KGHSH, CDR2 LQKENI. V lost 1 base to trimming and J lost 13 bases, with 16 bases between them. The CDR3 DNA sequence: TGTGCCAGCTCACCACTGGAAGGGAGACAACCCACCTTC. Amino acid sequence: CASSPLEGRQPTF.

This clone was seen more than once but under ten times. This chain uses TRBV27 with TRBJ2-1, with 7 bases aligning to TRBD2. The germline V gene has CDR1 MNHEY and CDR2 SMNVEV (reference sequence). There are 15 residues in the CDR3. J was trimmed by 4 bases and V by 9 bases; bases with no gene match: 12. The CDR3 spells CASSTSVNGYNEQFF. DNA of the CDR3: TGTGCCAGTTCCACTAGCGTCAACGGATACAATGAGCAGTTCTTC.

This chain connects TRBV30 to TRBJ2-7, with TRBD1 identical over 10 bases. Trimming removed 1 base from V and 6 bases from J; junction bases left unmatched: 3. The germline CDR1 and CDR2 sequences are GTSNPN and SVGIG (reference sequence). CDR3 length: 13 residues. The CDR3 region is CAWSGTGGSEQYF. The CDR3 DNA follows: TGTGCCTGGAGTGGGACAGGGGGGTCCGAGCAGTACTTC.

The chain couples TRBV5-8 to TRBJ1-5; possibly TRBD1 for D (5 bases). V dropped 0 bases and J dropped 4 bases, with 11 bases sitting between them. CDR1 and CDR2 (germline): SGHTS, YDEGEE. The CDR3 has 15 residues. Here the CDR3 reads CASSLGRQTNQPQHF. CDR3 in DNA: TGTGCCAGCAGCTTGGGGCGACAGACAAATCAGCCCCAGCATTTT.